This T cell receptor (beta chain) was obtained from a study of shared clonotypes between healthy human individuals (dated by TCRdb to about 2020). As for the study more broadly: The cohort comprised a couple of women and three men aged 18 to 49 years. For each donor, three plates each were used for CD4 naive and CD4 memory, two plates were used for CD8 naive, and one plate was used for CD8 memory. Blood TCR repertoires of five healthy adults were deeply sequenced to estimate repertoire size and the extent of clonotype sharing between individuals. Per donor, leukapheresis produced somewhere between about 0.9 and 9 billion PBMCs. Libraries were prepared and TCR repertoires were sequenced by different laboratories using diverse techniques, in order to increase sequencing depth and limit assay-specific biases.

TCR CDR3 regions were amplified from genomic DNA by multiplex PCR using the deep immunoSEQ assay. Extracted genomic DNA from each cell subset was spread evenly across all wells of several immunoSEQ 96-well plates, with each plate serving as a replicate. Each replicate PCR for sorted subsets received approximately 200 ng genomic DNA, equal to roughly 30,000 T cell genomes. The purified libraries were quantified using a Qubit 3.0 fluorometer, sized with a Bioanalyzer 2100, and then quantified again using the KAPA Library Quantification kit. Every immunoSEQ 96-well plate was sequenced on a separate single-read 150-cycle Illumina NextSeq 550 flow cell. Concerning the study's data processing: Because the immunoSEQ output included only junctional sequences and no quality scores, the filtering could not be the same as the filtering used for full-length reads. Sequences were annotated with PyIR, a Python wrapper for IgBLAST v1.9, using IMGT germline references to assign V/J genes and CDR3. Reads were removed for weak V/J assignments (E-value above 1e-6), missing CDR3, stop codons, out-of-frame junctions, or ambiguous translated residues. A V3J clonotype was defined by an identical inferred V gene, J gene, and CDR3 amino acid sequence. The percentage overlap between two repertoires was calculated by dividing the number of shared unique clonotypes by the size of the smaller repertoire. Repertoire richness was assessed with RTK rarefaction, the Chao1 estimator, and Recon v2.1 estimates of unobserved clonotypes. Generation probabilities for all TCRbeta clonotypes obtained by the gDNA method from a handful of donors were computed using OLGA. TCRdb took this table from immuneACCESS and kept in-frame rearrangements with V and J called. Such tables lack part of the clones; where checked against another copy, unresolved V genes explain under half of the gap, and the rest is unexplained. That table supplies the V and J calls and clone size; D and trimming were determined from the DNA. This sample lists some 1,100,000 clones; 70% to 80% were detected once. The top ten clonotypes cover more than 0.45% of the sample.

Details on this clone: What antigen it recognizes has not been identified. Within one base of it there is no much larger clone, and no base qualities were kept.

Healthy HIV-negative adults with no recently reported acute infections or vaccinations were included as donors. Every donor was a Caucasian adult living in Nashville, Tennessee, USA. CD4+ T cells were enriched through magnetic negative selection, after which naive cells were positively selected on CD45RA and the remaining negative fraction served as the memory subset. After blood collection by leukapheresis, PBMCs were isolated using Ficoll-Histopaque density gradient centrifugation and then cryopreserved in the vapor phase of liquid nitrogen. Analytical flow cytometry was used to check the purity and quantity of each magnetically sorted T cell population. Genomic DNA was isolated from every sorted fraction and measured by UV absorbance on a Nanodrop 2000c. Study-level results and caveats: Rarefaction of sorted-subset datasets indicated incomplete sequencing despite the large sequencing depth. Sampling was restricted to blood, and TCR repertoires in tissues likely differ from the TCR repertoires found in blood. Compared with non-shared clonotypes, the clonotypes found in all four sorted-subset donors had higher generation probabilities. Because the study included a small number of donors, the genetic and exposure-history diversity represented was limited. Based on pairwise subsampling, the degree of clonotype sharing among donors was expected to be affected by sequencing depth. Larger estimated clonotype richness was generally found for naive subsets than for memory subsets. When a handful of donors were compared, the shared fraction of clonotypes was about 5.5% for naive CD4, 3.5% to 4% for naive CD8, about 2.5% for memory CD4, and roughly 0.4% for memory CD8.

V and J lose 1 base and 3 bases, and a span of 10 bases separates them. From the cysteine through the phenylalanine, the CDR3 covers 14 amino acids. The kept DNA is CDR3 alone, 42 bases in frame from the first base. The V and J genes are TRBV23-1 and TRBJ2-7; D gene: possibly TRBD2, on 5 matching bases. TRBV23-1 is annotated as an ORF whose role is uncertain. Sequencing used memory CD4+ T cells from PBMCs. What this sample's cell subset or site label stands for: CD45RA-negative fraction. This TCR was sampled from a young man in good health. Some clones in this sample may be carry-over from other donors' samples. The bases are TGCGCCAGCAGTCAATTCCCGAGGGTCTACGAGCAGTACTTC. This is translated as CASSQFPRVYEQYF.